Below are 19 T cell receptor beta chains sequenced from a single sample in a study of blood T cell repertoires in COVID-19 (dated by TCRdb to 2018 to 2020). The method was the immunoSEQ multiplex PCR assay. TCRdb obtained this table from immuneACCESS and retained in-frame rearrangements with V and J assigned. These tables miss some clones; where compared with another copy, unresolved V genes account for less than half of the shortfall, and the remainder is unexplained. For this sample there are roughly 250,000 clones; roughly 88% appear just once. The ten biggest clones cover roughly 2% of the sample. Sequences were obtained from PBMCs or T cells enriched from blood (not recorded which). The receptors stem from a woman in her forties or fifties who had recovered from COVID-19.

The rearrangement uses TRBV11-1 and TRBJ2-1, with TRBD2 identical over 9 bases. Germline-derived CDR1 and CDR2 are SGHAT and FQDESV (reference sequence). The CDR3 contains 16 residues. The junction had 12 bases not matched to a gene; V was cut back by 6 bases and J by 6 bases. The CDR3 nucleotides read TGTGCCAGCAGTTCCCCCGGGACTAGCTTCATCAATGAGCAGTTCTTC. Translating it yields CASSSPGTSFINEQFF.

The chain carries TRBV28 and TRBJ1-5, with TRBD1 matching 7 bases. V was pared by 6 bases and J by 3 bases, with 8 bases of the junction left unmatched. The CDR3 is 15 residues long. Germline CDR1 is MDHEN and CDR2 is SYDVKM. The CDR3 reads CASRGRTGVNQPQHF. CDR3 in DNA: TGTGCCAGCAGGGGTCGGACAGGCGTCAATCAGCCCCAGCATTTT. The entire variable domain, with the rest obtained from reference TRBV28 and TRBJ1-5, is as follows: DVKVTQSSRYLVKRTGEKVFLECVQDMDHENMFWYRQDPGLGLRLIYFSYDVKMKEKGDIPEGYSVSREKKERFSLILESASTNQTSMYLCASRGRTGVNQPQHFGDGTRLSIL.

This rearrangement joins TRBV7-9 to TRBJ2-5, with D possibly TRBD1 on 6 matching bases. Trimming pared 7 bases from V and 0 bases from J, leaving 15 bases between. Germline CDR1 reads SEHNR; CDR2 reads FQNEAQ (reference sequence). The CDR3 is 15 residues long. CDR3 sequence: CASNPWTDYQETQYF. The CDR3 DNA is TGTGCCAGCAACCCTTGGACAGACTACCAAGAGACCCAGTACTTC.

The chain has TRBV28 and TRBJ2-5, with 10 bases aligning to TRBD2. After removal of 7 bases from V and 3 bases from J, the junction contained 2 bases not matched to a gene. Germline V gene lookup returns CDR1 MDHEN and CDR2 SYDVKM. The CDR3 totals 13 residues. CDR3 protein: CASTTSGKETQYF. In DNA form, the CDR3 reads TGTGCCAGCACAACTAGCGGGAAAGAGACCCAGTACTTC.

The V gene is TRBV6-6, the J gene TRBJ2-7; weak D call: TRBD1 (5 bases). From germline, CDR1 is MNHNY and CDR2 SVGAGI (reference sequence). This CDR3 contains 16 residues. V was pared by 2 bases and J by 2 bases, with 16 bases between. The CDR3 reads CASSYPVLAGTYEQYF. In nucleotides, the CDR3 is TGTGCCAGCAGTTACCCGGTTCTTGCAGGGACCTACGAGCAGTACTTC.

The rearrangement joins TRBV28 to TRBJ2-1, with 8 bases fitting TRBD2. This CDR3 is 16 amino acids long. Looked up from germline, CDR1 is MDHEN and CDR2 is SYDVKM. V lost 5 bases and J lost 7; bases outside the gene matches: 13. The CDR3 reads CASSPGGGGRNNEQFF. CDR3 in DNA: TGTGCCAGCAGTCCCGGGGGGGGCGGGAGAAATAATGAGCAGTTCTTC.

The genes are TRBV4-1 and TRBJ2-1; possibly TRBD1 for D (6 bases). The CDR3 is 13 amino acids. Germline V gene lookup returns CDR1 MGHRA and CDR2 YSYEKL. Trimming removed 4 bases from V and 7 bases from J, with 11 bases in between. The CDR3 bases are TGCGCCAGCAGCCCACCCGACAGGAATGAGCAGTTCTTC. Amino acid sequence: CASSPPDRNEQFF.

The CDR3 region is CASSVNRRSSYEQYF. The CDR3 coding sequence is TGTGCCAGCAGTGTGAATCGACGGAGCTCCTACGAGCAGTACTTC. The chain recombines TRBV25-1 with TRBJ2-7; D gene ambiguous. The CDR3 runs to 15 residues. With 4 bases removed from V and 0 bases from J, the gap between germline ends came to 13 bases. In germline, CDR1 is MGHDK, CDR2 SYGVNS.

The chain carries TRBV27 and TRBJ2-1; a weak D match, TRBD2 (6 bases). This CDR3 region has 15 residues. CDR1 and CDR2 from the germline V gene are MNHEY and SMNVEV (reference sequence). Trimming pared 0 bases from V and 2 bases from J, leaving 8 bases between. CDR3 bases: TGTGCCAGCAGTTTATCCGGGGGACCCTACAATGAGCAGTTCTTC. It is translated as CASSLSGGPYNEQFF.

The chain carries TRBV2 and TRBJ2-1; D is perhaps TRBD1 (6 bases). Per the germline V gene, CDR1 is SNHLY and CDR2 is FYNNEI. This CDR3 contains 15 residues. With 5 bases removed from V and 0 bases from J, the gap between germline ends came to 11 bases. The CDR3 spells CASSPGHSSYNEQFF. As DNA, the CDR3 is TGTGCCAGCAGTCCGGGACATAGCTCCTACAATGAGCAGTTCTTC.

This clone was counted a few times. This rearrangement joins TRBV9 to TRBJ2-7; D is possibly TRBD2 (5 bases). The germline V gene encodes CDR1 SGDLS and CDR2 YYNGEE. V was cut by 0 bases and J by 3 bases, with 10 bases left in between. This CDR3 has 14 amino acids. The CDR3 reads CASSVGGGFYEQYF. CDR3 bases: TGTGCCAGCAGCGTAGGTGGAGGTTTCTACGAGCAGTACTTC.

The chain's CDR3 is CASSLSLRGRASDTQYF. For the CDR3, the DNA is TGTGCCAGCAGTTTATCCCTTCGCGGGAGGGCATCGGATACGCAGTATTTT. This rearrangement joins TRBV27 to TRBJ2-3, with TRBD2 matching 9 bases. Germline assignment: CDR1 MNHEY and CDR2 SMNVEV (reference sequence). J gave up 6 bases and V 0 bases, and 10 bases lay outside the gene matches. The CDR3 spans 17 residues.

The V and J genes are TRBV5-1 and TRBJ2-2; D is possibly TRBD1 (5 bases). Trimming took off 1 base at V and 1 base at J, with 8 bases between the two ends. The length of the CDR3 is 15 residues. In germline, CDR1 is SGHRS, CDR2 YFSETQ. CDR3 amino acids: CASSLWQGNTGELFF. For the CDR3, the DNA is TGCGCCAGCAGCTTGTGGCAGGGGAACACCGGGGAGCTGTTTTTT.

The chain recombines TRBV5-1 with TRBJ2-2, with D possibly matching TRBD1 (5 bases). CDR1 and CDR2 (germline): SGHRS, YFSETQ. The germline V and J ends were trimmed by 0 bases and 9 bases, with 15 bases remaining between them. This CDR3 has 15 amino acids. The CDR3 region has the DNA TGCGCCAGCAGCTTGGGGGCAGGGCCTAACCGGGAGCTGTTTTTT. The encoded protein is CASSLGAGPNRELFF.

The V call is TRBV6-5, the J call TRBJ1-6; maybe TRBD1 (6 bases). The CDR3 length is 15 residues. V lost 0 bases and J lost 8, with 11 bases in between. CDR1 and CDR2 from the germline V gene are MNHEY and SVGAGI. The CDR3 reads CASSYSGAGYSPLHF. For the CDR3, the DNA is TGTGCCAGCAGTTACTCGGGGGCCGGATATTCACCCCTCCACTTT.

J is TRBJ2-7 and V is TRBV6-2 or TRBV6-3; D may be TRBD1 (5 bases). This CDR3 region has 15 residues. The ends were cut back, 0 bases at V and 6 bases at J, with 15 bases in the middle. Germline V gene sequence: CDR1 MNHEY, CDR2 SVGEGT. CDR3 protein: CASSYSRTFGSEQYF. The CDR3 DNA is TGTGCCAGCAGTTACTCCCGGACATTCGGTAGCGAGCAGTACTTC.

This sequence joins TRBV14 and TRBJ1-5, with D tentatively TRBD1 (5 bases). There are 14 residues in the CDR3. Looked up from germline, CDR1 is SGHDN and CDR2 is FVKESK. With 6 bases removed from V and 8 bases from J, the gap between germline ends came to 17 bases. The CDR3 spells CASRPGGVREPQHF. Here the CDR3 DNA reads TGTGCCAGCAGACCCGGAGGGGTCAGAGAGCCCCAGCATTTT.

CDR3 coding DNA: TGTGCCATCAGTGAGGGGGCGGGAGGGGTCCACGAGCAGTACTTC. It specifies CAISEGAGGVHEQYF. V is TRBV10-3 and J is TRBJ2-7, with 9 bases identical to TRBD2. Germline loops: CDR1 ENHRY, CDR2 SYGVKD. The CDR3 is 15 residues long. After removal of 2 bases from V and 5 bases from J, the junction contained 7 bases not matched to a gene.

The CDR3 bases are TGTGCCAGTAGTACTCCTGTCAGGCGGGGGTATAATTCACCCCTCCACTTT. It encodes CASSTPVRRGYNSPLHF. The genes are TRBV19 and TRBJ1-6; tentative D call: TRBD1 (5 bases). This CDR3 spans 17 amino acids. The germline V gene encodes CDR1 LNHDA and CDR2 SQIVND (reference sequence). V gave up 4 bases and J gave up 4 bases, with 17 bases separating them.